The subject of this entry is one TCR beta chain. The source of the sample is a study of PD-1 blockade in mismatch repair-deficient tumors. V gave up 5 bases and J gave up 6 bases; unmatched junction bases: 18. Germline V lookup: CDR1 SGDLS, CDR2 YYNGEE. This CDR3 region has 17 residues. Libraries were prepared by immunoSEQ multiplex PCR; TCRdb keeps only in-frame clonotypes and omits some of them. The sample lists about 23,000 clones; approximately 86% were seen once. The clonotype was recovered from an adult with mismatch repair-deficient cancer. The starting material was peripheral blood, obtained 12 weeks after starting pembrolizumab. The chain links TRBV9 to TRBJ1-2; 8 bases map to TRBD1. CDR3 coding DNA: TGTGCCAGCAGACACGGACGGCGAGACAGGGGTAGGGATGGCTACACCTTC. Encoded protein: CASRHGRRDRGRDGYTF.